A single sample gave rise to the 22 T cell receptor beta chains below, sequenced in a study of blood T cell repertoires in COVID-19. The repertoire was sequenced with immunoSEQ multiplex PCR; TCRdb's copy has only in-frame clones and lacks some. The table shows 150,000 or so clones, with almost 90% occurring only once. Specimen: peripheral blood. Every receptor here comes from a human donor in a cohort sampled during active COVID-19.

The chain has TRBV19 and TRBJ1-2; 7 bases match TRBD1. The germline gives CDR1 LNHDA, CDR2 SQIVND (reference sequence). V was pared by 6 bases and J by 5 bases, with 9 bases of the junction left unmatched. This CDR3 spans 14 amino acids. CDR3 sequence: CASRSQGENYGYTF. The CDR3 nucleotides are TGTGCCAGTAGGTCCCAGGGGGAGAATTATGGCTACACCTTC.

As to this clone: The junction and the germline gene differ at one end; a read error may be behind it. The chain employs TRBV28 and TRBJ2-5; TRBD2 aligns across 14 bases. Looked up from germline, CDR1 is MDHEN and CDR2 is SYDVKM. The CDR3 contains 16 residues. CDR3 in DNA: TGTGCCAGCAGTGTCCGGACTAGCGGGAGGACCCCATTCATCCACTTC. Translating gives CASSVRTSGRTPFIHF.

The chain joins TRBV3-1 (or the pseudogene TRBV3-2) to TRBJ2-4, with 10 bases matching TRBD2. CDR1 is LGHDT, CDR2 YNNKEL, per germline (reference sequence). The CDR3 is 16 amino acids. Unmatched junction bases numbered 8, after V lost 1 base and J lost 8 bases. The CDR3 coding sequence is TGTGCCAGCAGCCAAGCGGAGCGGGGGGGCGGAGACATTCAGTACTTC. Its protein is CASSQAERGGGDIQYF.

The chain recombines TRBV6-4 with TRBJ1-6; 8 bases align to TRBD1. The CDR3 extends over 15 amino acids. CDR1 and CDR2 (germline): MRHNA, SNTAGT. With V trimmed by 4 bases and J by 3 bases, 2 bases remained unmatched. The DNA for the CDR3 is TGTGCCAGCAGTGTAGACAGGGGCTATAATTCACCCCTCCACTTT. Amino acids: CASSVDRGYNSPLHF.

The rearrangement links TRBV28 to TRBJ1-1, with 7 bases that match TRBD1. CDR3 length equals 17 residues. With 5 bases clipped from V and 3 bases from J, the junction kept 15 bases outside the gene matches. The germline V gene has CDR1 MDHEN and CDR2 SYDVKM. CDR3 protein: CASSPPRWRGRDTEAFF. The DNA of the CDR3 is TGTGCCAGCAGTCCACCACGGTGGAGGGGGCGAGACACTGAAGCTTTCTTT.

This sequence joins TRBV29-1 and TRBJ1-2; D ambiguous. Germline CDR1 is SQVTM and CDR2 is ANQGSEA. This CDR3 contains 13 residues. Trimming took off 0 bases at V and 2 bases at J, with 7 bases between the two ends. The DNA of the CDR3 is TGCAGCGTTGAAGATTCGGTAAACTATGGCTACACCTTC. This sequence encodes CSVEDSVNYGYTF. The complete variable domain, with remaining parts taken from reference TRBV29-1 and TRBJ1-2, reads SAVISQKPSRDICQRGTSLTIQCQVDSQVTMMFWYRQQPGQSLTLIATANQGSEATYESGFVIDKFPISRPNLTFSTLTVSNMSPEDSSIYLCSVEDSVNYGYTFGSGTRLTVV.

A few counts support this clone. The chain has TRBV7-9 and TRBJ1-4; TRBD1 is a possible D gene (5 bases). CDR3 length: 17 amino acids. CDR1 is SEHNR and CDR2 is FQNEAQ in the germline V gene (reference sequence). The V end was cut by 5 bases, the J end by 3 bases, with 19 bases between. The CDR3 spells CASSPGGRGASNEKLFF. CDR3 DNA sequence: TGTGCCAGCAGCCCTGGGGGGAGGGGCGCGTCTAATGAAAAACTGTTTTTT. Looking up the rest from reference TRBV7-9 and TRBJ1-4 gives the full variable domain: DTGVSQNPRHKITKRGQNVTFRCDPISEHNRLYWYRQTLGQGPEFLTYFQNEAQLEKSRLLSDRFSAERPKGSFSTLEIQRTEQGDSAMYLCASSPGGRGASNEKLFFGSGTQLSVL.

This chain joins TRBV12-5 and TRBJ2-1; D ambiguous. Trimming pared 6 bases from V and 3 bases from J, leaving 6 bases between. In germline, CDR1 is LGHNT, CDR2 FRNRAP. The CDR3 is 12 residues long. The CDR3 sequence is CASGYYYNEQFF. CDR3 sequence (DNA): TGTGCTAGTGGGTACTACTACAATGAGCAGTTCTTC.

CDR3 in DNA: TGTGCCAGCTCACGAAGAAACCTACGGGAACCAGGAAACACCATATATTTT. Translated, it gives CASSRRNLREPGNTIYF. This chain connects TRBV18 to TRBJ1-3; the D is unclear. CDR3 size: 17 residues. V gave up 4 bases and J gave up 4 bases, with 20 bases separating them. The germline CDR1 and CDR2 sequences are KGHSH and LQKENI.

The chain couples TRBV7-2 to TRBJ2-7; possibly TRBD2 for D (6 bases). CDR3 length equals 18 residues. Germline V lookup: CDR1 SGHTA, CDR2 FQGNSA. V was trimmed by 3 bases and J by 2 bases, leaving 23 bases between them. The CDR3 region is CASSFRGGIQYNPYEQYF. As DNA, the CDR3 is TGTGCCAGCAGCTTCCGAGGCGGGATCCAGTACAACCCCTACGAGCAGTACTTC. The whole variable domain, filled in from reference TRBV7-2 and TRBJ2-7, reads GAGVSQSPSNKVTEKGKDVELRCDPISGHTALYWYRQSLGQGLEFLIYFQGNSAPDKSGLPSDRFSAERTGGSVSTLTIQRTQQEDSAVYLCASSFRGGIQYNPYEQYFGPGTRLTVT.

The chain uses TRBV19 and TRBJ2-7, with 7 bases that match TRBD1. This CDR3 is built from 15 residues. The germline gives CDR1 LNHDA, CDR2 SQIVND (reference sequence). V was clipped by 7 bases and J by 2 bases; unmatched bases: 11. The CDR3 DNA sequence: TGTGCCAGTACCCTGGGCACAGGGGCAACCTACGAGCAGTACTTC. It encodes CASTLGTGATYEQYF.

V and J are TRBV25-1 and TRBJ2-2, with a possible D match to TRBD1 (5 bases). Looked up from germline, CDR1 is MGHDK and CDR2 is SYGVNS. V gave up 4 bases and J gave up 5 bases, with 5 bases separating them. The CDR3 totals 12 residues. The CDR3 is CASSAGTGELFF. CDR3 coding DNA: TGTGCCAGCAGTGCAGGGACCGGGGAGCTGTTTTTT.

This chain connects TRBV2 to TRBJ2-3; TRBD1 aligns across 9 bases. The length of the CDR3 is 14 residues. Germline V gene sequence: CDR1 SNHLY, CDR2 FYNNEI. The V and J ends lost 7 bases and 2 bases, in that order; junction bases with no gene match: 4. CDR3 in amino acids: CASTRTGVTDTQYF. The CDR3 DNA is TGTGCCAGCACCCGGACAGGGGTCACAGATACGCAGTATTTT.

This chain joins TRBV7-8 and TRBJ1-4; 8 positions agree with TRBD1. Trimming cost V 5 bases and J 8 bases; bases outside gene matches: 10. The CDR3 is 15 residues long. Germline values: CDR1 SGHVS, CDR2 FQNEAQ. CDR3 in DNA: TGTGCCAGCAGCCCGCAGGGGGCTTATTACGAAAAACTGTTTTTT. It yields the protein CASSPQGAYYEKLFF.

This clone showed up just once. This chain joins TRBV29-1 and TRBJ1-1; 10 bases map to TRBD1. Germline lookup yields CDR1 SQVTM and CDR2 ANQGSEA. Losses at the gene ends were 7 bases for V and 4 bases for J; bases not matched to a gene: 3. The CDR3 consists of 12 residues. The CDR3 loop reads CSAWTGGTEAFF. The CDR3 nucleotides read TGCAGCGCCTGGACAGGGGGCACTGAAGCTTTCTTT.

V gene TRBV28 combines with J gene TRBJ2-1; D call uncertain. This CDR3 has 16 residues. Germline V CDR1 and CDR2: MDHEN, SYDVKM. Trimming left V 3 bases short and J 4 bases short, with 16 bases between. The CDR3 DNA reads as TGTGCCAGCAGTTTCCAGGAACAGTTGACATACAATGAGCAGTTCTTC. Translating it yields CASSFQEQLTYNEQFF.

This clone has a handful of counts. The CDR3 protein is CASSPSGSKTYEQYF. CDR3 sequence (DNA): TGTGCCAGTAGCCCTAGCGGGAGCAAGACCTACGAGCAGTACTTC. The V call is TRBV19, the J call TRBJ2-7; TRBD2 agrees at 10 bases. Germline CDR1 is LNHDA and CDR2 is SQIVND (reference sequence). The CDR3 has 15 residues. With V trimmed by 6 bases and J by 2 bases, 7 bases remained unmatched.

The chain has TRBV7-2 and TRBJ2-7; perhaps TRBD2 as D (5 bases). The CDR3 is 16 residues long. The V end was cut by 5 bases, the J end by 1 base, with 18 bases between. CDR1 is SGHTA and CDR2 is FQGNSA in the germline V gene. The CDR3 coding sequence is TGTGCCAGCAGCCCGCAGCGGCAGTCGTATTCCTACGAGCAGTACTTC. Amino acids: CASSPQRQSYSYEQYF.

V and J are TRBV7-2 and TRBJ2-4; 11 nucleotides agree with TRBD2. Germline V gives CDR1 SGHTA, CDR2 FQGNSA. After removal of 4 bases from V and 7 bases from J, the junction contained 6 bases not matched to a gene. This CDR3 contains 15 residues. CDR3 region: CASSSELAGGNIQYF. For the CDR3, the DNA is TGTGCCAGCAGCTCGGAGCTAGCGGGAGGCAACATTCAGTACTTC.

The rearrangement uses TRBV29-1 and TRBJ2-7, with 9 bases lining up with TRBD1. With V trimmed by 4 bases and J by 2 bases, 12 bases remained unmatched. CDR1 is SQVTM, CDR2 ANQGSEA, per germline. The CDR3 length is 16 residues. CDR3 sequence (DNA): TGCAGCGTTGCAATAACCGGGACAGGGAACCCCTACGAGCAGTACTTC. The encoded protein is CSVAITGTGNPYEQYF.

The chain carries TRBV6-5 and TRBJ2-7; the match to TRBD2 covers 9 bases. The CDR3 is 13 residues long. After removal of 6 bases from V and 3 bases from J, the junction contained 3 bases not matched to a gene. From germline, CDR1 is MNHEY and CDR2 SVGAGI. This chain's CDR3 is CASRDSGSYEQYF. CDR3 in DNA: TGTGCCAGCAGGGATAGCGGGAGCTACGAGCAGTACTTC.

The J gene is TRBJ1-1, the V gene TRBV29-1; D uncertain. CDR1 SQVTM and CDR2 ANQGSEA come from the germline V gene. The CDR3 has 13 amino acids. V was pared by 1 base and J by 5 bases, with 11 bases between. The CDR3 nucleotides read TGCAGCGTTGAAGTTAACCGGGGAACTGAAGCTTTCTTT. Residues: CSVEVNRGTEAFF.